The 6 T cell receptor beta chains below were found in one sample sequenced in a study of long-term antiretroviral therapy in people with HIV. Run at survey level, the immunoSEQ assay was version v3.0. Profiled with immunoSEQ multiplex PCR; TCRdb holds only in-frame clones, not every one. Among about 24,000 clones listed, 65% to 80% were seen once. This material consisted of unsorted PBMCs, taken 1.2 years after starting antiretroviral therapy. Every receptor here comes from a woman in her thirties or forties with HIV.

This chain uses TRBV13 with TRBJ2-7; D may match TRBD1 or TRBD2 (6 bases each). The CDR3 runs 16 residues. Trimming stripped 5 bases from V and 4 bases from J, with 21 bases between. Per germline, CDR1 PRHDT and CDR2 FYEKMQ (reference sequence). The CDR3 reads CASSPGSRGQRYEQYF. CDR3 nucleotides: TGTGCCAGCAGCCCAGGAAGCCGGGGGCAGAGATACGAGCAGTACTTC.

The genes are TRBV7-9 and TRBJ2-5; 7 bases match TRBD2. The germline CDR1 and CDR2 sequences are SEHNR and FQNEAQ (reference sequence). CDR3 length: 14 amino acids. V lost 2 bases to trimming and J lost 5 bases; unmatched junction nucleotides: 5. The CDR3, as DNA: TGTGCCAGCAGCTTAAGCGGGGCGGGGGAGACCCAGTACTTC. This translates into CASSLSGAGETQYF.

The gene calls are TRBV6-5 and TRBJ2-5, with D possibly matching TRBD1 (5 bases). Trimming shortened V by 6 bases and J by 3 bases, and 14 bases separated the two germline ends. Germline-derived CDR1 and CDR2 are MNHEY and SVGAGI. CDR3 size: 14 residues. CDR3 DNA: TGTGCCAGCAGACGATCAGGGTGGGAAGAGACCCAGTACTTC. This codes for CASRRSGWEETQYF.

In its sample, this clone was seen a few times. The rearrangement uses TRBV5-4 and TRBJ1-4; D call uncertain. The CDR3 covers 13 residues. Germline assignment: CDR1 SGHNT and CDR2 YYREEE (reference sequence). V was pared by 5 bases and J by 0 bases, with 5 bases between. The CDR3 DNA reads as TGTGCCAGCAGTTCGGCAACTAATGAAAAACTGTTTTTT. Its translation is CASSSATNEKLFF.

The chain combines TRBV12-5 with TRBJ2-2, with D perhaps matching TRBD2 (5 bases). Trimming shortened V by 5 bases and J by 5 bases, and 9 bases separated the two germline ends. The length of the CDR3 is 13 residues. The V gene's germline CDR1 is LGHNT and CDR2 FRNRAP. The CDR3 sequence: CASGRSGTGELFF. The DNA of the CDR3 is TGTGCTAGTGGTAGGAGCGGTACCGGGGAGCTGTTTTTT.

The rearrangement joins TRBV5-1 to TRBJ2-7, with 8 bases aligning to TRBD2. The germline CDR1 and CDR2 sequences are SGHRS and YFSETQ. CDR3 length: 18 residues. The junction had 14 bases not matched to a gene; V was cut back by 2 bases and J by 1 base. Here the CDR3 DNA reads TGCGCCAGCAGCTTAGGCGGTCGAGCGGGGGCCATGTCCTACGAGCAGTACTTC. It specifies CASSLGGRAGAMSYEQYF. The full variable domain, its missing parts supplied by reference TRBV5-1 and TRBJ2-7, is KAGVTQTPRYLIKTRGQQVTLSCSPISGHRSVSWYQQTPGQGLQFLFEYFSETQRNKGNFPGRFSGRQFSNSRSEMNVSTLELGDSALYLCASSLGGRAGAMSYEQYFGPGTRLTVT.